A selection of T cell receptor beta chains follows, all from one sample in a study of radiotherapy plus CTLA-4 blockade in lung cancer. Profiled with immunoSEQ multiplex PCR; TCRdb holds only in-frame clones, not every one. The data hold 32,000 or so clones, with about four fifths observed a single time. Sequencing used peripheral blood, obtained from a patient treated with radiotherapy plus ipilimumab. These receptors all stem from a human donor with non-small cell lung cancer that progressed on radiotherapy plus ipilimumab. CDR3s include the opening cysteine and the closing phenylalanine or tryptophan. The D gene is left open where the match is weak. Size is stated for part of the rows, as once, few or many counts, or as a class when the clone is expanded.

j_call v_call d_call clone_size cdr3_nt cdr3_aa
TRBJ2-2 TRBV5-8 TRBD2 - TGTGCCAGCAGCGCGGTGGGACTAGCGGGAGTGGTCGCCGGGGAGCTGTTTTTT CASSAVGLAGVVAGELFF
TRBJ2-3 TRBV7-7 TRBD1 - TGTGCTAGCAGCTTAGGGGGCGCGGGTAGCACAGATACGCAGTATTTT CASSLGGAGSTDTQYF
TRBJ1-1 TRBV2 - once TGTGCCAGCAGTACCGGGCCCCGGGGCACTGAAGCTTTCTTT CASSTGPRGTEAFF
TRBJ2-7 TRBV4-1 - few TGCGCCAGCAGCCAAGAATGGAACAGATTTTACGAGCAGTACTTC CASSQEWNRFYEQYF
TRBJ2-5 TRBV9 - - TGTGCCAGCAGCGAGGGGGGAGGGGAACAAGAGACCCAGTACTTC CASSEGGGEQETQYF
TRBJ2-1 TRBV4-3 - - TGCGCCAGCAGCCAAGAGCCTGGGAGTGAGCAGTTCTTC CASSQEPGSEQFF
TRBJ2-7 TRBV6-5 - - TGTGCCACTTCCCGGGGCTCTGACTACGAGCAGTACTTC CATSRGSDYEQYF
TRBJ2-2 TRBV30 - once TGTGCCTGGAGTAACAGGGTTGCCGGGGAGCTGTTTTTT CAWSNRVAGELFF
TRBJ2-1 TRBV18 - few TGTGCCAGCTCACCCCAAAACAATGAGCAGTTCTTC CASSPQNNEQFF
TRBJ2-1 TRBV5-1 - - TGCGCCAGCAGCCCTCAGGGGTACAATGAGCAGTTCTTC CASSPQGYNEQFF
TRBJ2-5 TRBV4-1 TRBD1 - TGCGCCAGCAGCCAAGGACAGGGGCGGGAGACCCAGTACTTC CASSQGQGRETQYF
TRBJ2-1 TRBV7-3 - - TGTGCCAGCAGCTTATCGGGCGGGGGCGATGAGCAGTTCTTC CASSLSGGGDEQFF
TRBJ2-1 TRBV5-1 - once TGCGCCAGCAGCTTGGGGGTACTAGGTTGGGGCAATGAGCAGTTCTTC CASSLGVLGWGNEQFF
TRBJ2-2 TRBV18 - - TGTGCCAGCTCACTTACAGGGCAGAACACCGGGGAGCTGTTTTTT CASSLTGQNTGELFF
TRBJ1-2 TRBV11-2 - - TGTGCCAGCAGCTTAGGGGCAGGATATTCAATAGACTACACCTTC CASSLGAGYSIDYTF
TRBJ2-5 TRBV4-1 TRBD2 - TGCGCCAGCAGCCAAGGTTCCTCCGGGGGGAGGGGAGAGACCCAGTACTTC CASSQGSSGGRGETQYF
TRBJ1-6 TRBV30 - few TGTGCCTGGAATTCGCCCTCGATCTATAATTCACCCCTCCACTTT CAWNSPSIYNSPLHF
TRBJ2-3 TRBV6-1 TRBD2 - TGTGCCAGCAGTGTGGGACTAGTGACAGATACGCAGTATTTT CASSVGLVTDTQYF
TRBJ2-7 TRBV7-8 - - TGTGCCAGCAGCTTATCTGAAGGCTACGAGCAGTACTTC CASSLSEGYEQYF
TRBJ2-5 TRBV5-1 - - TGCGCCAGCAGCTTGGAGGGGGTAGGAGAGACCCAGTACTTC CASSLEGVGETQYF
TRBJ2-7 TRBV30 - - TGTGCCTGGAGTAGGGGGACACCCTACGAGCAGTACTTC CAWSRGTPYEQYF
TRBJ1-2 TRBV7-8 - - TGTGCCAGCAGCCTGGGTGCCAACTATGGCTACACCTTC CASSLGANYGYTF
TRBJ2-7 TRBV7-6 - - TGTGCCAGCAGCTCCAGCCCCACCCACGAGCAGTACTTC CASSSSPTHEQYF
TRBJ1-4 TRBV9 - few TGTGCCAGCAGCGCTAGGGGCGGAACTAATGAAAAACTGTTTTTT CASSARGGTNEKLFF
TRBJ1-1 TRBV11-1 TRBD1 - TGTGCCAGCAGCTTGACCCGACAGGGGAGGACCACTGAAGCTTTCTTT CASSLTRQGRTTEAFF
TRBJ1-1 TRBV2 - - TGTGCCAGCAGTAGGGGGGAGAACACTGAAGCTTTCTTT CASSRGENTEAFF
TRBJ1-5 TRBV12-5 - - TGTGCTAGTGGTCCCATGATGGGGGGGGGTCAGCCCCAGCATTTT CASGPMMGGGQPQHF
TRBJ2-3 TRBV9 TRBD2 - TGTGCCAGCAGCGTAGATCCGGGACTAGCCTCTAGCACAGATACGCAGTATTTT CASSVDPGLASSTDTQYF
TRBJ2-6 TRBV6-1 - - TGTGCCAGCAGGGACTCTGGGGCCAACGTCCTGACTTTC CASRDSGANVLTF
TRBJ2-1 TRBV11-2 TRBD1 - TGTGCCAGCAGCTTAGGTACAGGGGCGAGGGATGAGCAGTTCTTC CASSLGTGARDEQFF
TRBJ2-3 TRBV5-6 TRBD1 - TGTGCCAGCAGCCCAAGACAGGGGGCAGATACGCAGTATTTT CASSPRQGADTQYF
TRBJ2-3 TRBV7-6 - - TGTGCCAGCAGCTCGACGGACAGCACAGATACGCAGTATTTT CASSSTDSTDTQYF